This T cell receptor (beta chain) is from a study of blood T cell repertoires in COVID-19. Germline CDR1 is SGHTS and CDR2 is YDEGEE. Trimming shortened V by 2 bases and J by 2 bases, and 10 bases separated the two germline ends. The CDR3 is made up of 14 amino acids. Generated by immunoSEQ multiplex PCR, the TCRdb table keeps only in-frame clones and is missing some. Altogether around 170,000 clones are present, roughly nine tenths being singletons, with the ten largest covering roughly 3.1%. What was sequenced was peripheral blood. This TCR was sampled from a man aged 55 to 70 with acute or convalescent COVID-19. V gene TRBV5-8 combines with J gene TRBJ1-1; D uncertain. The CDR3 here is CASSLRLKNTEAFF. The CDR3 region has the DNA TGTGCCAGCAGCTTACGACTCAAAAACACTGAAGCTTTCTTT.